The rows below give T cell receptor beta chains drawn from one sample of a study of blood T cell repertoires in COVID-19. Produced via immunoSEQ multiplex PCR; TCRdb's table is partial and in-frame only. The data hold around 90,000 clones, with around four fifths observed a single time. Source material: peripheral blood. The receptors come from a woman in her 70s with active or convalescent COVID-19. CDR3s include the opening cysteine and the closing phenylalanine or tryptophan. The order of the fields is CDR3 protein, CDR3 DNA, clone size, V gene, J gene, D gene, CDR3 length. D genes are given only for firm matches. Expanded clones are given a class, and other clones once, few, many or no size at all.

CDR3 protein: CASGLGFAEAFF
CDR3 DNA: TGTGCCAGCGGACTAGGGTTCGCTGAAGCTTTCTTT
clone size: .
V gene: TRBV6-1
J gene: TRBJ1-1
D gene: .
CDR3 length: 12

CDR3 protein: CASSQDVRGSGNEKLFF
CDR3 DNA: TGCGCCAGCAGCCAAGATGTTCGGGGATCGGGAAATGAAAAACTGTTTTTT
clone size: .
V gene: TRBV4-1
J gene: TRBJ1-4
D gene: .
CDR3 length: 17

CDR3 protein: CASRPTGAGTQYF
CDR3 DNA: TGTGCCAGCCGACCAACAGGGGCCGGTACGCAGTATTTT
clone size: .
V gene: TRBV19
J gene: TRBJ2-3
D gene: TRBD1
CDR3 length: 13

CDR3 protein: CASTPGNPIYGYTF
CDR3 DNA: TGTGCCAGCACCCCCGGTAATCCCATCTATGGCTACACCTTC
clone size: .
V gene: TRBV28
J gene: TRBJ1-2
D gene: .
CDR3 length: 14

CDR3 protein: CASSIRQGAYEQYF
CDR3 DNA: TGCGCCAGCAGCATACGACAGGGGGCCTACGAGCAGTACTTC
clone size: .
V gene: TRBV5-1
J gene: TRBJ2-7
D gene: TRBD1
CDR3 length: 14

CDR3 protein: CASSNRFTGTGGAGANVLTF
CDR3 DNA: TGTGCCAGCAGCAACCGCTTTACCGGGACAGGGGGGGCTGGGGCCAACGTCCTGACTTTC
clone size: .
V gene: TRBV6-6
J gene: TRBJ2-6
D gene: TRBD1
CDR3 length: 20

CDR3 protein: CASSTRTGPNEQYF
CDR3 DNA: TGTGCCAGCAGCACCCGGACAGGTCCCAACGAGCAGTACTTC
clone size: .
V gene: TRBV13
J gene: TRBJ2-7
D gene: TRBD1
CDR3 length: 14

CDR3 protein: CASSLGQGVNGYTF
CDR3 DNA: TGTGCCAGCAGCTTAGGACAGGGGGTCAATGGCTACACCTTC
clone size: .
V gene: TRBV7-9
J gene: TRBJ1-2
D gene: TRBD1
CDR3 length: 14

CDR3 protein: CASSELSGGGNTGELFF
CDR3 DNA: TGTGCCAGCAGTGAACTATCCGGCGGGGGGAACACCGGGGAGCTGTTTTTT
clone size: many
V gene: TRBV6-1
J gene: TRBJ2-2
D gene: TRBD2
CDR3 length: 17

CDR3 protein: CASNSGSNEQYF
CDR3 DNA: TGTGCCAGCAATAGCGGCTCGAACGAGCAGTACTTC
clone size: .
V gene: TRBV2
J gene: TRBJ2-7
D gene: .
CDR3 length: 12

CDR3 protein: CASSDPRGADTQYF
CDR3 DNA: TGTGCCAGCAGTGACCCCAGGGGGGCAGATACGCAGTATTTT
clone size: .
V gene: TRBV25-1
J gene: TRBJ2-3
D gene: .
CDR3 length: 14

CDR3 protein: CASAVSGTGSSGYTF
CDR3 DNA: TGCGCCAGCGCCGTCTCCGGGACAGGGTCGAGTGGCTACACCTTC
clone size: .
V gene: TRBV5-1
J gene: TRBJ1-2
D gene: TRBD1
CDR3 length: 15

CDR3 protein: CASSVSGASSYNEQFF
CDR3 DNA: TGTGCCAGCAGCGTTAGCGGGGCCAGCTCCTACAATGAGCAGTTCTTC
clone size: .
V gene: TRBV9
J gene: TRBJ2-1
D gene: TRBD2
CDR3 length: 16

CDR3 protein: CASSVDSGSVGYTF
CDR3 DNA: TGTGCCAGCAGCGTAGATTCAGGCTCGGTGGGCTACACCTTC
clone size: .
V gene: TRBV9
J gene: TRBJ1-2
D gene: .
CDR3 length: 14

CDR3 protein: CASSLFTNTGELFF
CDR3 DNA: TGTGCCAGCAGCCTTTTCACAAACACCGGGGAGCTGTTTTTT
clone size: once
V gene: TRBV7-2
J gene: TRBJ2-2
D gene: .
CDR3 length: 14

CDR3 protein: CAISEPDREAGYTF
CDR3 DNA: TGTGCCATCAGTGAGCCAGACAGGGAGGCTGGCTACACCTTC
clone size: .
V gene: TRBV10-3
J gene: TRBJ1-2
D gene: TRBD1
CDR3 length: 14

CDR3 protein: CASSQEYTSGNTIYF
CDR3 DNA: TGCGCCAGCAGCCAAGAATACACCTCTGGAAACACCATATATTTT
clone size: few
V gene: TRBV4-1
J gene: TRBJ1-3
D gene: .
CDR3 length: 15

CDR3 protein: CASSYSTRDRGTEAFF
CDR3 DNA: TGTGCCAGCAGTTACTCCACCCGAGATCGCGGCACTGAAGCTTTCTTT
clone size: .
V gene: TRBV6-6
J gene: TRBJ1-1
D gene: .
CDR3 length: 16

CDR3 protein: CASSLGRDEQFF
CDR3 DNA: TGCGCCAGCAGCTTGGGGAGGGATGAGCAGTTCTTC
clone size: .
V gene: TRBV5-1
J gene: TRBJ2-1
D gene: .
CDR3 length: 12

CDR3 protein: CASTPSQGRVTF
CDR3 DNA: TGTGCCAGCACCCCGTCCCAGGGAAGAGTCACCTTC
clone size: .
V gene: TRBV6-5
J gene: TRBJ1-2
D gene: .
CDR3 length: 12

CDR3 protein: CASSPGGRGRTGANVLTF
CDR3 DNA: TGTGCCAGCAGCCCGGGCGGCAGGGGGAGAACTGGGGCCAACGTCCTGACTTTC
clone size: few
V gene: TRBV28
J gene: TRBJ2-6
D gene: TRBD1
CDR3 length: 18

CDR3 protein: CASSLSRDTQYF
CDR3 DNA: TGTGCCAGCAGTCTGTCCCGAGATACGCAGTATTTT
clone size: .
V gene: TRBV2
J gene: TRBJ2-3
D gene: .
CDR3 length: 12

CDR3 protein: CASSLERGAYEQYF
CDR3 DNA: TGTGCCAGCAGCTTGGAGCGGGGGGCCTACGAGCAGTACTTC
clone size: once
V gene: TRBV5-4
J gene: TRBJ2-7
D gene: TRBD2
CDR3 length: 14

CDR3 protein: CASSFSVNTEAFF
CDR3 DNA: TGTGCCAGCAGTTTTTCCGTGAACACTGAAGCTTTCTTT
clone size: .
V gene: TRBV7-2
J gene: TRBJ1-1
D gene: .
CDR3 length: 13

CDR3 protein: CASSRFIRDTQYF
CDR3 DNA: TGTGCCAGCAGCCGATTCATCAGGGATACGCAGTATTTT
clone size: .
V gene: TRBV3-1/TRBV3-2
J gene: TRBJ2-3
D gene: .
CDR3 length: 13

CDR3 protein: CGGGGIETQYF
CDR3 DNA: TGTGGAGGGGGGGGCATTGAGACCCAGTACTTC
clone size: .
V gene: TRBV14
J gene: TRBJ2-5
D gene: .
CDR3 length: 11

CDR3 protein: CASRFQTGGSETQYF
CDR3 DNA: TGTGCCAGCAGATTTCAGACAGGGGGTTCGGAGACCCAGTACTTC
clone size: once
V gene: TRBV2
J gene: TRBJ2-5
D gene: TRBD1
CDR3 length: 15

CDR3 protein: CASTRDRGAEAFF
CDR3 DNA: TGTGCCAGCACCCGGGACAGGGGTGCTGAAGCTTTCTTT
clone size: .
V gene: TRBV7-8
J gene: TRBJ1-1
D gene: TRBD1
CDR3 length: 13

CDR3 protein: CASSLAILGQGSVTGELFF
CDR3 DNA: TGTGCCAGCAGCTTAGCGATCCTCGGACAGGGATCCGTCACCGGGGAGCTGTTTTTT
clone size: .
V gene: TRBV7-9
J gene: TRBJ2-2
D gene: TRBD1
CDR3 length: 19

CDR3 protein: CASSQGTAHQTGELFF
CDR3 DNA: TGTGCCAGCTCACAGGGGACAGCTCACCAAACCGGGGAGCTGTTTTTT
clone size: few
V gene: TRBV18
J gene: TRBJ2-2
D gene: TRBD1
CDR3 length: 16

CDR3 protein: CASGTGWGTEAFF
CDR3 DNA: TGTGCCAGCGGTACAGGGTGGGGCACTGAAGCTTTCTTT
clone size: .
V gene: TRBV3-1/TRBV3-2
J gene: TRBJ1-1
D gene: .
CDR3 length: 13

CDR3 protein: CATGDMGGRDGYTF
CDR3 DNA: TGCGCCACCGGCGATATGGGGGGGCGCGATGGCTACACCTTC
clone size: .
V gene: TRBV5-1
J gene: TRBJ1-2
D gene: .
CDR3 length: 14

CDR3 protein: CASSQGLAGVQEQFF
CDR3 DNA: TGCGCCAGCAGCCAGGGACTAGCGGGGGTACAGGAGCAGTTCTTC
clone size: .
V gene: TRBV5-1
J gene: TRBJ2-1
D gene: TRBD2
CDR3 length: 15

CDR3 protein: CASLLGGVGNTIYF
CDR3 DNA: TGTGCCAGCCTTCTGGGAGGGGTTGGAAACACCATATATTTT
clone size: few
V gene: TRBV27
J gene: TRBJ1-3
D gene: .
CDR3 length: 14

CDR3 protein: CASSLSGNTIYF
CDR3 DNA: TGTGCCAGCAGTTTGAGCGGAAACACCATATATTTT
clone size: .
V gene: TRBV28
J gene: TRBJ1-3
D gene: .
CDR3 length: 12

CDR3 protein: CASSSLAGTSYNEQFF
CDR3 DNA: TGTGCCAGCAGCTCCCTGGCCGGGACTAGTTACAATGAGCAGTTCTTC
clone size: .
V gene: TRBV7-6
J gene: TRBJ2-1
D gene: TRBD2
CDR3 length: 16

CDR3 protein: CATSLGQGHSTDTQYF
CDR3 DNA: TGTGCCACCAGTCTGGGGCAGGGTCACAGCACAGATACGCAGTATTTT
clone size: .
V gene: TRBV24-1
J gene: TRBJ2-3
D gene: .
CDR3 length: 16

CDR3 protein: CASSPPGGLYGYTF
CDR3 DNA: TGTGCCAGCAGTCCCCCAGGGGGCCTCTATGGCTACACCTTC
clone size: few
V gene: TRBV27
J gene: TRBJ1-2
D gene: TRBD1
CDR3 length: 14

CDR3 protein: CASSLNKGSNTGELFF
CDR3 DNA: TGTGCCAGCTCACTGAATAAGGGGTCAAACACCGGGGAGCTGTTTTTT
clone size: few
V gene: TRBV18
J gene: TRBJ2-2
D gene: .
CDR3 length: 16

CDR3 protein: CASSQDPRSTDTQYF
CDR3 DNA: TGCGCCAGCAGCCAAGATCCCCGTAGCACAGATACGCAGTATTTT
clone size: .
V gene: TRBV4-1
J gene: TRBJ2-3
D gene: .
CDR3 length: 15

CDR3 protein: CSARGYTF
CDR3 DNA: TGCAGTGCGCGGGGCTACACCTTC
clone size: .
V gene: TRBV20-1
J gene: TRBJ1-2
D gene: .
CDR3 length: 8

CDR3 protein: CASSLTWAGSGNTIYF
CDR3 DNA: TGTGCCAGCAGCCTTACGTGGGCAGGGTCTGGAAACACCATATATTTT
clone size: .
V gene: TRBV7-8
J gene: TRBJ1-3
D gene: .
CDR3 length: 16

CDR3 protein: CSASFWGEGSEAFF
CDR3 DNA: TGCAGTGCTAGTTTTTGGGGAGAAGGGAGTGAAGCTTTCTTT
clone size: .
V gene: TRBV20-1
J gene: TRBJ1-1
D gene: .
CDR3 length: 14

CDR3 protein: CASSFVDWTSYNEQFF
CDR3 DNA: TGTGCCAGCAGTTTCGTAGACTGGACAAGCTACAATGAGCAGTTCTTC
clone size: .
V gene: TRBV6-2/TRBV6-3
J gene: TRBJ2-1
D gene: .
CDR3 length: 16

CDR3 protein: CASSFPDRNTEAFF
CDR3 DNA: TGTGCCAGCAGTTTCCCTGACAGGAACACTGAAGCTTTCTTT
clone size: .
V gene: TRBV28
J gene: TRBJ1-1
D gene: .
CDR3 length: 14

CDR3 protein: CATSRAAGGSYTGELFF
CDR3 DNA: TGTGCCACCAGCAGAGCCGCCGGGGGGTCGTACACCGGGGAGCTGTTTTTT
clone size: .
V gene: TRBV15
J gene: TRBJ2-2
D gene: TRBD2
CDR3 length: 17

CDR3 protein: CASSPTLDSVSEQFF
CDR3 DNA: TGTGCCAGCAGCCCCACATTAGACTCCGTCTCTGAGCAGTTCTTC
clone size: .
V gene: TRBV3-1/TRBV3-2
J gene: TRBJ2-1
D gene: .
CDR3 length: 15

CDR3 protein: CAAAWGGTEAFF
CDR3 DNA: TGCGCAGCAGCCTGGGGGGGGACTGAAGCTTTCTTT
clone size: .
V gene: TRBV3-1/TRBV3-2
J gene: TRBJ1-1
D gene: .
CDR3 length: 12

CDR3 protein: CSVTTSGTPGTEAFF
CDR3 DNA: TGCAGCGTTACGACGTCCGGGACACCAGGGACTGAAGCTTTCTTT
clone size: .
V gene: TRBV29-1
J gene: TRBJ1-1
D gene: .
CDR3 length: 15

CDR3 protein: CATSRGRGTYEQYF
CDR3 DNA: TGTGCCACAAGCAGGGGCAGAGGGACCTACGAGCAGTACTTC
clone size: .
V gene: TRBV15
J gene: TRBJ2-7
D gene: .
CDR3 length: 14

CDR3 protein: CASSLGLAGDTDTQYF
CDR3 DNA: TGTGCCAGCAGCTTAGGGCTAGCGGGGGACACAGATACGCAGTATTTT
clone size: .
V gene: TRBV7-6
J gene: TRBJ2-3
D gene: TRBD2
CDR3 length: 16

CDR3 protein: CASSLAVGFSPLHF
CDR3 DNA: TGTGCCAGCAGCTTAGCGGTTGGTTTTTCACCCCTCCACTTT
clone size: .
V gene: TRBV11-2
J gene: TRBJ1-6
D gene: .
CDR3 length: 14

CDR3 protein: CASSAQGADYNEQFF
CDR3 DNA: TGTGCCAGCAGTGCCCAGGGGGCGGATTACAATGAGCAGTTCTTC
clone size: .
V gene: TRBV2
J gene: TRBJ2-1
D gene: TRBD1
CDR3 length: 15

CDR3 protein: CASTAGTGSNEQFF
CDR3 DNA: TGCGCCAGCACGGCCGGGACAGGGTCCAATGAGCAGTTCTTC
clone size: .
V gene: TRBV5-1
J gene: TRBJ2-1
D gene: TRBD1
CDR3 length: 14